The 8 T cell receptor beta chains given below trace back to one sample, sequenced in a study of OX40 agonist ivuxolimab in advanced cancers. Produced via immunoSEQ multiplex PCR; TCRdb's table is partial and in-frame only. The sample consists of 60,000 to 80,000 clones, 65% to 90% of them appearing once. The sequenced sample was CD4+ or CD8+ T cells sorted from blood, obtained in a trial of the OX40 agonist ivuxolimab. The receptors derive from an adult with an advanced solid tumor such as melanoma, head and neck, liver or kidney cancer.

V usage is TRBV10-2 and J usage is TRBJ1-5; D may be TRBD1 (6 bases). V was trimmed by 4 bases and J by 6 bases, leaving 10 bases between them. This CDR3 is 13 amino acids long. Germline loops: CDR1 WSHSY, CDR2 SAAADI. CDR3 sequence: CASSGRRGQPQHF. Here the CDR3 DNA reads TGCGCCAGCAGTGGGCGCAGGGGTCAGCCCCAGCATTTT.

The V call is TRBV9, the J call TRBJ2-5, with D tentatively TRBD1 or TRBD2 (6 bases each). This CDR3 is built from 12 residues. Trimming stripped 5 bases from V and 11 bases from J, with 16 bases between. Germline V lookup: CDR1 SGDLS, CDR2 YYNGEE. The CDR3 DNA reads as TGTGCCAGCAGTCACCTTGGGGGGACACAGTACTTC. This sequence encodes CASSHLGGTQYF.

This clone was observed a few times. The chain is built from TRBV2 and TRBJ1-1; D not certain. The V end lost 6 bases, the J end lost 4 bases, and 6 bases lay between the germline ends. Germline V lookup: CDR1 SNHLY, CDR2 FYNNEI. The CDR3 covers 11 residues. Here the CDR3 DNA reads TGTGCCAGCAGGCGATTCACTGAAGCTTTCTTT. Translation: CASRRFTEAFF.

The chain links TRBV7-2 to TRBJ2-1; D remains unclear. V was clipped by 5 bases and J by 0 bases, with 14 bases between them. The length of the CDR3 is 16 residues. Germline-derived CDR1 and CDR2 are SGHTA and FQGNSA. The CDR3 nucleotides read TGTGCCAGCAGCCCAAGGGCCGTTAGCTCCTACAATGAGCAGTTCTTC. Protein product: CASSPRAVSSYNEQFF.

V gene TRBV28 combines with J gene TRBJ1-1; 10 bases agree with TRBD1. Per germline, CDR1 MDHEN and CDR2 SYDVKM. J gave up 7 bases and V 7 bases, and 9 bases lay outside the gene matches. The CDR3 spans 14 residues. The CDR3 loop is CASTQGTGDYEAFF. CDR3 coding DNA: TGTGCCAGCACACAAGGGACAGGGGACTATGAAGCTTTCTTT.

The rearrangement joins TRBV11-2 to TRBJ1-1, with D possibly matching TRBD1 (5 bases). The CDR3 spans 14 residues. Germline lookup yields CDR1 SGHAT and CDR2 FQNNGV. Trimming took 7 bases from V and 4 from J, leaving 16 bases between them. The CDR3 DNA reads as TGTGCCAGCAAGGGGATATTGAAGATCACTGAAGCTTTCTTT. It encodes CASKGILKITEAFF.

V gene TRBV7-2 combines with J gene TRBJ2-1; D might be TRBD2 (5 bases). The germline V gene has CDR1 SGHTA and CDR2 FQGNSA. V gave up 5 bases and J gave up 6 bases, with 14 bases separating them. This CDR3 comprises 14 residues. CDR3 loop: CASSTTTKINEQFF. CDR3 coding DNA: TGTGCCAGCAGCACGACGACTAAAATCAATGAGCAGTTCTTC.

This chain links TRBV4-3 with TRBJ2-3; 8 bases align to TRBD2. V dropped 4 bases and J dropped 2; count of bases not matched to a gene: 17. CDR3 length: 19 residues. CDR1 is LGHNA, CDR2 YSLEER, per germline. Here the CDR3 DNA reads TGCGCCAGCAGCCCCCGACCCACCGGGACTAGGAGGGCCACAGATACGCAGTATTTT. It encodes CASSPRPTGTRRATDTQYF.